Detailed here is one TCR beta chain. This CDR3 comprises 16 residues. V was cut by 6 bases and J by 5 bases, with 22 bases left in between. Germline lookup yields CDR1 LGHDT and CDR2 YNNKEL (reference sequence). In the original processing: Amplification from reference gene primers served as the basis for estimated nucleated cell counts. Here immunoSEQ multiplex PCR was the method, and the copy in TCRdb shows in-frame clones only, minus some. V, J and clone size are taken as reported in that table, and D and trimming were inferred from the DNA itself. The data show about 360,000 clones, with roughly 88% seen just once and around 2% held by the top ten. Everyone who took part was roughly 18 to 90 years old, and they came from about two dozen US areas. In assigning cohorts, the study relied on participant-reported clinical history. This entry comes from a study of blood T cell repertoires in COVID-19. Study summary: Samples of COVID-19 (acute and convalescent) were obtained from the United States, Italy and Spain.

The chain recombines TRBV3-1 (or the pseudogene TRBV3-2) with TRBJ1-1, with D possibly TRBD1 on 6 matching bases. Sequenced: PBMCs or T cells enriched from blood (not recorded which). The TCR originated in a woman between 35 and 50 years old with acute COVID-19. CDR3 sequence (DNA): TGTGCCAGCAGTCCACGATCGTTGGGGGCGCAGACTGAAGCTTTCTTT. Amino acid sequence: CASSPRSLGAQTEAFF.